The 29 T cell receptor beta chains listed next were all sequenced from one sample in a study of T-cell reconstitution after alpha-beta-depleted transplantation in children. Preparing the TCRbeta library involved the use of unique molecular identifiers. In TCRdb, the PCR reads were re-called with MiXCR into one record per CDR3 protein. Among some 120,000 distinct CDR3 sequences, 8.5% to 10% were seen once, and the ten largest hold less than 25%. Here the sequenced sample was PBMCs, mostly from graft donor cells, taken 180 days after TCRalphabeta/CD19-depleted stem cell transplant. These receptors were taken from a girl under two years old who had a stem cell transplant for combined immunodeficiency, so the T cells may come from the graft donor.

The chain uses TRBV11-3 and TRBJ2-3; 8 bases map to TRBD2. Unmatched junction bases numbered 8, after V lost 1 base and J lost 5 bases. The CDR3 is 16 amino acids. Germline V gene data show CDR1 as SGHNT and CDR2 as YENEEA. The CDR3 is CASSLGQRERGDTQYF. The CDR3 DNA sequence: TGTGCCAGCAGCTTAGGGCAGCGGGAGCGCGGAGATACGCAGTATTTT.

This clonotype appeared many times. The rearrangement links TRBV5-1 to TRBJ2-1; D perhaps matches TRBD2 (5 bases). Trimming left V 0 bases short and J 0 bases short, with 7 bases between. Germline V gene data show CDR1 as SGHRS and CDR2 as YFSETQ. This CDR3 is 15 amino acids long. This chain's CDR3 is CASSLGGFSYNEQFF. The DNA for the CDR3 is TGCGCCAGCAGCTTGGGAGGGTTCTCCTACAATGAGCAGTTCTTC.

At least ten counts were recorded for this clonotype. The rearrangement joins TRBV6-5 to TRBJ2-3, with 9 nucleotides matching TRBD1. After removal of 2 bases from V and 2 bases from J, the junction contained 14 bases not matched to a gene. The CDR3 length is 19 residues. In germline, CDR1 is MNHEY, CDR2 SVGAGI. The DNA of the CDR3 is TGTGCCAGCAGTTACCCCAGGGACAGGGATCGAAAGTCCACAGATACGCAGTATTTT. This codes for CASSYPRDRDRKSTDTQYF.

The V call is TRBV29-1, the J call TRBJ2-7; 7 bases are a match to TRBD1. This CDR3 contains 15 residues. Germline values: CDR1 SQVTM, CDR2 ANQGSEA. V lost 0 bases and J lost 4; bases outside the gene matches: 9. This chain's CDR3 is CSVEDGQGQAYEQYF. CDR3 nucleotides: TGCAGCGTTGAAGACGGTCAAGGACAGGCGTACGAGCAGTACTTC.

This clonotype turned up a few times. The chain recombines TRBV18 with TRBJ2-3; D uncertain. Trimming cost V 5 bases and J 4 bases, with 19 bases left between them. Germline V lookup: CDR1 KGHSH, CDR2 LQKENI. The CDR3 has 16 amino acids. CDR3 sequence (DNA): TGTGCCAGCTCAATCGCACTTGGAGAGGCCTCAGATACGCAGTATTTT. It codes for CASSIALGEASDTQYF.

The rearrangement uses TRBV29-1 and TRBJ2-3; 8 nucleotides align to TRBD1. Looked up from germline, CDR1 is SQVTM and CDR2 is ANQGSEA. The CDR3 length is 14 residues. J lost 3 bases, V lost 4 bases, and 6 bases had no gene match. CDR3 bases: TGCAGCGTTGGGTACAGGGGGACGACAGATACGCAGTATTTT. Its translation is CSVGYRGTTDTQYF.

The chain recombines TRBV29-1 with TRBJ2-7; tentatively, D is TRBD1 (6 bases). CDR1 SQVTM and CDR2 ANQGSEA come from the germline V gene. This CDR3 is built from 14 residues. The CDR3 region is CRRSHTGSSYEQYF. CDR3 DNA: TGCAGACGGTCCCATACAGGGAGCTCCTACGAGCAGTACTTC.

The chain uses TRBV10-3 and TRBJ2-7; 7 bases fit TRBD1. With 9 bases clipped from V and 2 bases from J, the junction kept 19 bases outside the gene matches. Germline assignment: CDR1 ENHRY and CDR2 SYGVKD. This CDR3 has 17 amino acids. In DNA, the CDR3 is TGTGCCATAGGAAGTGTCAGAGGACAGGAGGTAGCCTACGAGCAGTACTTC. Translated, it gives CAIGSVRGQEVAYEQYF.

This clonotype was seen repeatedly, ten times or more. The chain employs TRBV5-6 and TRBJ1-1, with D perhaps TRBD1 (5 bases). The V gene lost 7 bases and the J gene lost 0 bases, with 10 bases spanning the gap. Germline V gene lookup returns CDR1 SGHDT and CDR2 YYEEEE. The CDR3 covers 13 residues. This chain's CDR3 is CASLRQMNTEAFF. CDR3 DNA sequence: TGTGCCAGCCTTCGACAGATGAACACTGAAGCTTTCTTT.

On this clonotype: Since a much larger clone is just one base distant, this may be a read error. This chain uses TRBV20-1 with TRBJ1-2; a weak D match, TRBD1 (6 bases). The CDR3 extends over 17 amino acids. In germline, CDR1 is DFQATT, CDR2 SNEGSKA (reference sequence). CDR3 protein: CCARGAPGQPTNYGYTF. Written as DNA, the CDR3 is TGCTGTGCTAGAGGGGCCCCGGGACAACCTACTAACTATGGCTACACCTTC.

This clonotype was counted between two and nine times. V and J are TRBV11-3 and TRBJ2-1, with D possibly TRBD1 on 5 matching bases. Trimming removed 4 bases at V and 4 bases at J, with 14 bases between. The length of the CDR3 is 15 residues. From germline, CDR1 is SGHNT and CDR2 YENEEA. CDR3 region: CASSSQQGTYNEQFF. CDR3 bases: TGTGCCAGCAGCTCCCAGCAGGGCACTTACAATGAGCAGTTCTTC.

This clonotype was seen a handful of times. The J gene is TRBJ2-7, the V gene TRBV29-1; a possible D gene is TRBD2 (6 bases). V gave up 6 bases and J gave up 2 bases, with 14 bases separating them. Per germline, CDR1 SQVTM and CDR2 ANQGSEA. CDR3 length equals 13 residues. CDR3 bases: TGCAGCGTAGCAGGGAGGTGGACCTACGAGCAGTACTTC. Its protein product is CSVAGRWTYEQYF.

In DNA form, the CDR3 reads TGCAGTGCTAGTAGCTGGACTAGCGTTAACGAGCAGTACTTC. Protein: CSASSWTSVNEQYF. V is TRBV20-1 and J is TRBJ2-7; 9 bases fit TRBD2. This CDR3 spans 14 amino acids. V dropped 3 bases and J dropped 5; count of bases not matched to a gene: 8. The germline V gene encodes CDR1 DFQATT and CDR2 SNEGSKA (reference sequence).

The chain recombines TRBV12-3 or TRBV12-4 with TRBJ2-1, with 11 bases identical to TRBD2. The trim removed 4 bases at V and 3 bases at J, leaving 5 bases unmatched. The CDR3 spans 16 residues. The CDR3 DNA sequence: TGTGCCAGCAGTTCAGGGGGACTAGCGGTCTACAATGAGCAGTTCTTC. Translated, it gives CASSSGGLAVYNEQFF.

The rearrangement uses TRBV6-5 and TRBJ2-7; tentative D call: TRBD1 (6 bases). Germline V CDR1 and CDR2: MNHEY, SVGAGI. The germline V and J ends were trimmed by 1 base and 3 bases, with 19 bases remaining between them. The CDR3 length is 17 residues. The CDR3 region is CASSYFHRVRGGYEQYF. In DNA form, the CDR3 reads TGTGCCAGCAGTTACTTCCACAGGGTTAGGGGTGGCTACGAGCAGTACTTC.

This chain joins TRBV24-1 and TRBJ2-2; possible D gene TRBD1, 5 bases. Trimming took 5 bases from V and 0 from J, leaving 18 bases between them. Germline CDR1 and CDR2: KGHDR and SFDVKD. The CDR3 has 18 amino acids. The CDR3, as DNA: TGTGCCACCAGTGCCCTTAGGAAGGGGAACGCGAACACCGGGGAGCTGTTTTTT. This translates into CATSALRKGNANTGELFF.

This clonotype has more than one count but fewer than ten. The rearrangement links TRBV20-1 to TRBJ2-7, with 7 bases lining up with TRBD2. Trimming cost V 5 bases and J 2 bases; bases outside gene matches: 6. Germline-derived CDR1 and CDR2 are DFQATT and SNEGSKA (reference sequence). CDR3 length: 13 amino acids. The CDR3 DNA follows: TGCAGTGCTTTTAGCGGGCTTACCTACGAGCAGTACTTC. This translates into CSAFSGLTYEQYF.

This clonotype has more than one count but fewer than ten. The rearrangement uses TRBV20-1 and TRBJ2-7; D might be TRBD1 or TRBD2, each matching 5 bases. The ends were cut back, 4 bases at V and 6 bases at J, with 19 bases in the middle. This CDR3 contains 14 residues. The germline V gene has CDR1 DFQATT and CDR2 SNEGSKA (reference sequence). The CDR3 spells CSANPPGPRVEQYF. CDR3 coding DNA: TGCAGTGCTAACCCACCGGGACCACGCGTCGAGCAGTACTTC.

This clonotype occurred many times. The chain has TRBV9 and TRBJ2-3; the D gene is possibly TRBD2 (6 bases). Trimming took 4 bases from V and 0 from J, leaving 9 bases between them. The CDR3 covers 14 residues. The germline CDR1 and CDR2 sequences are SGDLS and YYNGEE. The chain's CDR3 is CASSFRGSTDTQYF. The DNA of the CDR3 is TGTGCCAGCAGCTTCCGGGGGAGCACAGATACGCAGTATTTT.

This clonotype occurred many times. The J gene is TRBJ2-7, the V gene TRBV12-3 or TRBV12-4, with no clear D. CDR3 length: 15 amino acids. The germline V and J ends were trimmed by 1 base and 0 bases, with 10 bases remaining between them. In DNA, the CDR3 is TGTGCCAGCAGTTTAGATGTTGGGGTCTCCTACGAGCAGTACTTC. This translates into CASSLDVGVSYEQYF.

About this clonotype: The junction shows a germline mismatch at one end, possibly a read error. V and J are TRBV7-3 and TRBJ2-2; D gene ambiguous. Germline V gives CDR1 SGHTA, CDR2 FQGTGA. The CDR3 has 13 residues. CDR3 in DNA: TGTGCCAGCAGTTTAATGGGTCCCGGGGAGCTGTTTTTT. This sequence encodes CASSLMGPGELFF.

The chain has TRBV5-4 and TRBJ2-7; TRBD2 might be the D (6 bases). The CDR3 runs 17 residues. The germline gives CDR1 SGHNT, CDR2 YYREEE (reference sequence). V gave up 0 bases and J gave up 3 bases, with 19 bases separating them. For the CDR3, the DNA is TGTGCCAGCAGCTTGGGGGAGGCTGGGAATAGGCTCTACGAGCAGTACTTC. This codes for CASSLGEAGNRLYEQYF.

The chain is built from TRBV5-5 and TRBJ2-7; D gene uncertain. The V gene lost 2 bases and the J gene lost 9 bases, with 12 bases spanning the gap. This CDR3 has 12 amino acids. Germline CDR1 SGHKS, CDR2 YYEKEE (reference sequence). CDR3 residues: CASSFPTRAQYF. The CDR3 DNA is TGTGCCAGCAGCTTCCCCACACGCGCGCAGTACTTC.

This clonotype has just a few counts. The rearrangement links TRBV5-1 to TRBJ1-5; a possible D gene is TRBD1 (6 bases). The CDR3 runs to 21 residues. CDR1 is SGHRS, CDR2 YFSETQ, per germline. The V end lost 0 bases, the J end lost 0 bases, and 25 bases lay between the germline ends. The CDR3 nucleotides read TGCGCCAGCAGCTTGGACAGGGTGCAGGGGAAACCGATGTATAGCAATCAGCCCCAGCATTTT. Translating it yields CASSLDRVQGKPMYSNQPQHF.

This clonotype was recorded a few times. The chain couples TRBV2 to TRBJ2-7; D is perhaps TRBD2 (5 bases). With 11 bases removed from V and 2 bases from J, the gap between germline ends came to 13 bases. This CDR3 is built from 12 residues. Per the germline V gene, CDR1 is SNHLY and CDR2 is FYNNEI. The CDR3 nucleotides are TGTGCCCTTCTGGAGGTAACCTACGAGCAGTACTTC. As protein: CALLEVTYEQYF. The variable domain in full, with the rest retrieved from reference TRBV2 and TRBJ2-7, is EPEVTQTPSHQVTQMGQEVILRCVPISNHLYFYWYRQILGQKVEFLVSFYNNEISEKSEIFDDQFSVERPDGSNFTLKIRSTKLEDSAMYFCALLEVTYEQYFGPGTRLTVT.

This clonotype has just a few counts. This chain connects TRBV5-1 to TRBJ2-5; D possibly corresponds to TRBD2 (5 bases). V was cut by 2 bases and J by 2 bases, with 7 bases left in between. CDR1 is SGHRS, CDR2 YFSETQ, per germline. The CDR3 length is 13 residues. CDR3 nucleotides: TGCGCCAGCAGCTTCGAGCGGCAAGAGACCCAGTACTTC. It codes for CASSFERQETQYF.

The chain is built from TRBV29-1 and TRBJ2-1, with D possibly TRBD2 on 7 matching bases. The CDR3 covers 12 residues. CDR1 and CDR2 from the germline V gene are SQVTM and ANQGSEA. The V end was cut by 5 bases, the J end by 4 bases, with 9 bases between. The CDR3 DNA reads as TGCAGCGTTAGCGGGACATACAATGAGCAGTTCTTC. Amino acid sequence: CSVSGTYNEQFF.

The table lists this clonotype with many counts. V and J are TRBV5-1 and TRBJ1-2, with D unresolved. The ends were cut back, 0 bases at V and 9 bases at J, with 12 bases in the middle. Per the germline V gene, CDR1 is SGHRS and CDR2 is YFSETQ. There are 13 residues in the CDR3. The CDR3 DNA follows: TGCGCCAGCAGCTTGGACATGCTTGGCAGCTACACCTTC. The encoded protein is CASSLDMLGSYTF.

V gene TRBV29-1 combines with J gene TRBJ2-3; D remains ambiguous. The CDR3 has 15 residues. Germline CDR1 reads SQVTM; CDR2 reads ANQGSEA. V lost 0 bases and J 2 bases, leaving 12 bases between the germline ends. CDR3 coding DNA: TGCAGCGTTGAAGATCCAAAGACTCCCACAGATACGCAGTATTTT. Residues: CSVEDPKTPTDTQYF.